A selection of T cell receptor beta chains follows, all from one sample in a study of T cells in Graves' hyperthyroidism and ophthalmopathy. TCRdb re-called the multiplex PCR reads with MiXCR, one entry per CDR3 protein. The sample comprises about 550,000 distinct CDR3 sequences, less than 25% of which are singletons, and 26% rests with the top ten. The specimen sequenced was blood. All receptors derive from a man in his late teens or twenties with Graves' hyperthyroidism. The conserved cysteine and the conserved F or W are not part of the CDR3 here. The D gene is left open where the match is weak.

v_call | cdr3_length | d_call | cdr3_aa
TRBV15 | 13 | TRBD1 | ATSSEATGEETQY
TRBV7-8 | 12 | NA | ASRGTGVTGELF
TRBV10-3 | 12 | NA | ATLDVERADEQF
TRBV6-5 | 11 | NA | ASSYSTGAEQY
TRBV19 | 10 | NA | ASIGLSGELV
TRBV27 | 14 | TRBD1 | ASSRRTGTGVKTQY
TRBV19 | 13 | NA | ASTPFSGKDTEAF
TRBV24-1 | 11 | NA | ATSDTQRKEQY
TRBV12-3/TRBV12-4 | 14 | TRBD2 | ASSPLLAGETGELF
TRBV5-1 | 13 | NA | ASSLEGKGNTEAF
TRBV28 | 12 | TRBD2 | ASSWTSGGYEQY
TRBV12-3/TRBV12-4 | 13 | NA | ASSGRGVWDTEAF
TRBV7-9 | 12 | NA | ASSPDAGPFEQY
TRBV11-2 | 12 | TRBD1 | ASSLNRGRTEAF
TRBV20-1 | 11 | TRBD1 | SASTGGNQPQH
TRBV6-1 | 16 | NA | ASSEEMRWGGDTDTQY
TRBV6-2/TRBV6-3 | 16 | TRBD1 | ASSSGPGTGGVTYEQY
TRBV9 | 12 | NA | ASSEGDGSYEQY
TRBV28 | 10 | NA | ASSTGPKGYT
TRBV24-1 | 12 | NA | ATSEGRESYGYT
TRBV6-5 | 12 | NA | ASSYSTPSYGYT
TRBV30 | 9 | NA | AWSVGPEAF
TRBV11-2 | 13 | NA | ASSLKPSSQETQY
TRBV28 | 13 | NA | ASSRDRTGGNTIY
TRBV12-3/TRBV12-4 | 13 | TRBD1 | ASSSSGGADPEAF
TRBV15 | 11 | NA | ATSSADTGELF
TRBV2 | 11 | NA | ASEGQGETEAF
TRBV20-1 | 13 | TRBD2 | SAILATSGLGEQY
TRBV19 | 12 | NA | ASSLSAYNTEAF
TRBV6-5 | 12 | NA | ASSNRVEQYGYT
TRBV19 | 13 | NA | ASSIDRRTSYEQY
TRBV6-5 | 14 | TRBD2 | ASSYSTAGGADTQY
TRBV6-1 | 13 | TRBD2 | ASRATSGDQETQY
TRBV12-3/TRBV12-4 | 12 | NA | ASRKIFSNYGYT
TRBV3-1 | 13 | NA | ASSQDWVSGNTIY
TRBV3-1 | 13 | NA | ASSQSPGAAPTQY
TRBV30 | 11 | NA | AWSLELNQPQH
TRBV6-1 | 13 | NA | ASSGDPGANYGYT
TRBV6-2/TRBV6-3 | 10 | TRBD1 | ASSDRVGTQY
TRBV11-2 | 11 | NA | ASSPTEYTEAF
TRBV27 | 14 | NA | ASSSRGGGLNTEAF
TRBV19 | 19 | NA | ASSMRFIGSTLGIGTGELF
TRBV29-1 | 11 | TRBD1 | SVVRDREDEQY